The 26 T cell receptor beta chains listed next were all sequenced from one sample in a study of shared clonotypes between healthy human individuals. Some clones are missing from TCRdb's copy, which holds only in-frame ones; the method was immunoSEQ multiplex PCR. The sample has 2,100,000 or so clones; roughly 95% are singletons. Sequencing was carried out using naive CD4+ T cells sorted from blood. The subset denotes: CD45RA+ positively selected. The receptors originated from a man between 18 and 35 years old in good health.

The V call is TRBV11-2, the J call TRBJ2-7, with TRBD2 as a possible D gene (5 bases). This CDR3 is 16 amino acids long. Trimming cost V 0 bases and J 2 bases, with 14 bases left between them. Germline V gene data show CDR1 as SGHAT and CDR2 as FQNNGV. As DNA, the CDR3 is TGTGCCAGCAGCTTAGATTTGTCTAGCTGGCCCTACGAGCAGTACTTC. This translates into CASSLDLSSWPYEQYF.

V is TRBV19 and J is TRBJ2-1; unclear D gene. The CDR3 has 12 amino acids. Germline loops: CDR1 LNHDA, CDR2 SQIVND (reference sequence). With 1 base removed from V and 6 bases from J, the gap between germline ends came to 4 bases. As DNA, the CDR3 is TGTGCCAGTAGTATAGCTAGCAATGAGCAGTTCTTC. This gives the protein CASSIASNEQFF.

The chain links TRBV6-6 to TRBJ2-5; the D is unclear. Trimming removed 6 bases from V and 5 bases from J, with 16 bases in between. The V gene's germline CDR1 is MNHNY and CDR2 SVGAGI (reference sequence). The CDR3 totals 14 residues. The CDR3 bases are TGTGCCAGCAGAGCTCGAGGCGCCGGGGAGACCCAGTACTTC. Its protein is CASRARGAGETQYF.

The chain employs TRBV11-2 and TRBJ1-5, with unresolved D. The CDR3 contains 13 residues. Per germline, CDR1 SGHAT and CDR2 FQNNGV. The germline V and J ends were trimmed by 5 bases and 7 bases, with 12 bases remaining between them. The CDR3 coding sequence is TGTGCCAGCAGCCCGGTCAAAGGGCAGCCCCAGCATTTT. Translating gives CASSPVKGQPQHF. The whole variable domain, filled in from reference TRBV11-2 and TRBJ1-5, reads EAGVAQSPRYKIIEKRQSVAFWCNPISGHATLYWYQQILGQGPKLLIQFQNNGVVDDSQLPKDRFSAERLKGVDSTLKIQPAKLEDSAVYLCASSPVKGQPQHFGDGTRLSIL.

The chain couples TRBV25-1 to TRBJ2-1; TRBD2 agrees at 14 bases. The CDR3 sequence is 16 residues long. Germline CDR1 is MGHDK and CDR2 is SYGVNS. Trimming removed 2 bases from V and 9 bases from J; junction bases left unmatched: 6. CDR3 sequence: CASSERTSGRRVEQFF. CDR3 bases: TGTGCCAGCAGTGAAAGGACTAGCGGGAGGCGGGTTGAGCAGTTCTTC.

To note about this clone: Other DNA sequences in this specimen translate into the identical CDR3. The chain links TRBV5-4 to TRBJ1-5, with D unresolved. Germline CDR1 is SGHNT and CDR2 is YYREEE (reference sequence). Between the trimmed V and J ends, which lost 5 bases and 0 bases, there was a span of 6 bases. CDR3 length equals 13 residues. In nucleotides, the CDR3 is TGTGCCAGCAGTCTCGATAGCAATCAGCCCCAGCATTTT. This codes for CASSLDSNQPQHF.

This clone was recorded only once. This chain connects TRBV29-1 to TRBJ2-3; 10 positions match TRBD2. The germline V gene has CDR1 SQVTM and CDR2 ANQGSEA. V trimming: 4 bases; J trimming: 2 bases; junction bases outside the gene matches: 9. The CDR3 consists of 16 residues. CDR3 nucleotide sequence: TGCAGCGTTGTTTCTAGCGGGAGACGACTCACAGATACGCAGTATTTT. Translated: CSVVSSGRRLTDTQYF.

This chain connects TRBV2 to TRBJ2-3, with D uncertain. The CDR3 has 11 residues. The V gene's germline CDR1 is SNHLY and CDR2 FYNNEI. V was trimmed by 2 bases and J by 10 bases, leaving 7 bases between them. The CDR3, as DNA: TGTGCCAGCAGTGAAACGATATCGCAGTATTTT. Its protein product is CASSETISQYF.

The gene calls are TRBV6-1 and TRBJ1-2; D unresolved. The CDR3 is made up of 15 amino acids. Trimming stripped 0 bases from V and 2 bases from J, with 10 bases between. Looked up from germline, CDR1 is MNHNS and CDR2 is SASEGT. This CDR3 reads CASSEAWGDNYGYTF. In nucleotides, the CDR3 is TGTGCCAGCAGTGAAGCGTGGGGAGACAACTATGGCTACACCTTC.

The chain joins TRBV7-2 to TRBJ2-5, with 10 nucleotides matching TRBD2. The germline V gene encodes CDR1 SGHTA and CDR2 FQGNSA. V was pared by 3 bases and J by 5 bases, with 6 bases of the junction left unmatched. The CDR3 is 15 amino acids. CDR3 region: CASSFTSGVRETQYF. CDR3 nucleotide sequence: TGTGCCAGCAGCTTCACTAGCGGGGTTAGGGAGACCCAGTACTTC.

The J gene is TRBJ1-2, the V gene TRBV7-2, with D uncertain. Germline V gives CDR1 SGHTA, CDR2 FQGNSA. CDR3 length: 15 residues. The V end lost 1 base, the J end lost 1 base, and 10 bases lay between the germline ends. The CDR3 sequence is CASSLDFANNYGYTF. The CDR3 region has the DNA TGTGCCAGCAGCTTAGATTTTGCAAATAACTATGGCTACACCTTC.

On this clone itself: The identical CDR3 is also encoded by other nucleotide sequences in the sample. The rearrangement links TRBV7-9 to TRBJ2-3, with 8 bases matching TRBD2. CDR3 length: 15 amino acids. V gave up 4 bases and J gave up 0 bases; unmatched junction bases: 3. Germline values: CDR1 SEHNR, CDR2 FQNEAQ (reference sequence). Written as DNA, the CDR3 is TGTGCCAGCAGCTACTTAGCGGGGAGCACAGATACGCAGTATTTT. Its translation is CASSYLAGSTDTQYF.

A word on this clone: This specimen includes other DNA sequences encoding the same CDR3. The rearrangement joins TRBV7-9 to TRBJ1-1; no reliable D call. V gave up 5 bases and J gave up 6 bases, with 10 bases separating them. The V gene's germline CDR1 is SEHNR and CDR2 FQNEAQ (reference sequence). This CDR3 is 12 amino acids long. DNA of the CDR3: TGTGCCAGCAGCCGGGGTGGGTCTGAAGCTTTCTTT. Its translation is CASSRGGSEAFF. Full variable domain (rest looked up from reference TRBV7-9 and TRBJ1-1): DTGVSQNPRHKITKRGQNVTFRCDPISEHNRLYWYRQTLGQGPEFLTYFQNEAQLEKSRLLSDRFSAERPKGSFSTLEIQRTEQGDSAMYLCASSRGGSEAFFGQGTRLTVV.

A note on this clone: The same CDR3 can be traced to other DNA sequences in this sample. V is TRBV5-1 and J is TRBJ1-1; 7 nucleotides agree with TRBD1. This CDR3 has 13 residues. Per the germline V gene, CDR1 is SGHRS and CDR2 is YFSETQ. The V segment lost 4 bases and the J segment 4 bases; nucleotides outside the gene matches: 4. The CDR3 DNA follows: TGCGCCAGCAGCCCGACAGGGTCCACTGAAGCTTTCTTT. Translated, it gives CASSPTGSTEAFF.

The CDR3 DNA reads as TGTGCCAGCATGTTCGGATACGATACGCAGTATTTT. Its protein is CASMFGYDTQYF. This rearrangement joins TRBV6-1 to TRBJ2-3; D gene uncertain. Trimming stripped 7 bases from V and 6 bases from J, with 11 bases between. Germline-derived CDR1 and CDR2 are MNHNS and SASEGT. The CDR3 has 12 amino acids.

The chain joins TRBV11-3 to TRBJ2-1; the match to TRBD2 covers 10 bases. This CDR3 has 18 residues. V was pared by 4 bases and J by 3 bases, with 12 bases of the junction left unmatched. Germline V gene sequence: CDR1 SGHNT, CDR2 YENEEA. In nucleotides, the CDR3 is TGTGCCAGCAGCTCCCTAGGGGGCTTAGCGGGGGGCTACAATGAGCAGTTCTTC. Its translation: CASSSLGGLAGGYNEQFF.

The DNA for the CDR3 is TGCGCCAGCAGTCAATCCCGGAAACAGGGGGAAACCCACTCTGGGGCCAACGTCCTGACTTTC. It is translated as CASSQSRKQGETHSGANVLTF. The chain has TRBV23-1 and TRBJ2-6; 8 nucleotides agree with TRBD1. TRBV23-1 is assigned to the ORF class and has an uncertain function. Trimming at V came to 0 bases and at J to 0 bases, leaving 13 bases not matched to a gene. CDR3 size: 21 residues.

The chain has TRBV14 and TRBJ1-3; D is uncertain. V lost 2 bases to trimming and J lost 2 bases, with 7 bases between them. This CDR3 comprises 14 residues. CDR1 is SGHDN, CDR2 FVKESK, per germline. CDR3 nucleotide sequence: TGTGCCAGCAGCCAATTTCGCACTGGAAACACCATATATTTT. It is translated as CASSQFRTGNTIYF.

The gene calls are TRBV6-4 and TRBJ2-2; maybe TRBD2 (5 bases). Germline V gives CDR1 MRHNA, CDR2 SNTAGT. The germline V and J ends were trimmed by 5 bases and 5 bases, with 9 bases remaining between them. This CDR3 spans 13 amino acids. CDR3 amino acids: CASSLDSTGELFF. CDR3 DNA sequence: TGTGCCAGCAGTTTGGACTCAACCGGGGAGCTGTTTTTT.

The chain joins TRBV7-8 to TRBJ1-5; no clear D. Germline-derived CDR1 and CDR2 are SGHVS and FQNEAQ. This CDR3 contains 12 residues. Deletions cut 8 bases from V and 5 bases from J, with 10 bases between. CDR3 nucleotides: TGTGCCAGCCAGAGGGTGGATCAGCCCCAGCATTTT. Translation: CASQRVDQPQHF.

The chain is built from TRBV4-2 and TRBJ2-7, with D possibly being TRBD1 (6 bases). V shed 1 base and J shed 3 bases, with 13 bases lying between them. Looked up from germline, CDR1 is LGHNA and CDR2 is YNFKEQ. The CDR3 totals 15 residues. CDR3 nucleotide sequence: TGTGCCAGCAGCCAAGCATCGGGACAAATCTACGAGCAGTACTTC. It specifies CASSQASGQIYEQYF.

This rearrangement joins TRBV5-6 to TRBJ1-3; 7 bases agree with TRBD1. The CDR3 has 15 amino acids. Per the germline V gene, CDR1 is SGHDT and CDR2 is YYEEEE. J was trimmed by 4 bases and V by 1 base; bases with no gene match: 5. The CDR3 reads CASSLLEGAGNTIYF. CDR3 sequence (DNA): TGTGCCAGCAGCTTGCTGGAGGGGGCCGGAAACACCATATATTTT. Full variable domain (missing parts from reference TRBV5-6 and TRBJ1-3): DAGVTQSPTHLIKTRGQQVTLRCSPKSGHDTVSWYQQALGQGPQFIFQYYEEEERQRGNFPDRFSGHQFPNYSSELNVNALLLGDSALYLCASSLLEGAGNTIYFGEGSWLTVV.

To note about this clone: The identical CDR3 is also encoded by other nucleotide sequences in the sample. The rearrangement joins TRBV5-4 to TRBJ2-7; TRBD2 matches at 13 bases. From germline, CDR1 is SGHNT and CDR2 YYREEE (reference sequence). Trimming at V came to 4 bases and at J to 6 bases, leaving 4 bases not matched to a gene. The CDR3 loop spans 14 amino acids. The CDR3 region has the DNA TGTGCCAGCAGCCCCGGACTAGCGGGAGTCGAGCAGTACTTC. It is translated as CASSPGLAGVEQYF. Supplemented by reference TRBV5-4 and TRBJ2-7, the full variable domain reads ETGVTQSPTHLIKTRGQQVTLRCSSQSGHNTVSWYQQALGQGPQFIFQYYREEENGRGNFPPRFSGLQFPNYSSELNVNALELDDSALYLCASSPGLAGVEQYFGPGTRLTVT.

The chain links TRBV11-2 to TRBJ1-3; D uncertain. Germline V lookup: CDR1 SGHAT, CDR2 FQNNGV. This CDR3 comprises 17 residues. V lost 4 bases to trimming and J lost 4 bases, with 20 bases between them. The CDR3 bases are TGTGCCAGCAGCTCTTCGACATCGCCAATTTTAGGAAACACCATATATTTT. Translated: CASSSSTSPILGNTIYF. Supplemented by reference TRBV11-2 and TRBJ1-3, the full variable domain reads EAGVAQSPRYKIIEKRQSVAFWCNPISGHATLYWYQQILGQGPKLLIQFQNNGVVDDSQLPKDRFSAERLKGVDSTLKIQPAKLEDSAVYLCASSSSTSPILGNTIYFGEGSWLTVV.

The chain carries TRBV9 and TRBJ2-3; D is unclear. Trimming removed 4 bases at V and 0 bases at J, with 9 bases between. In germline, CDR1 is SGDLS, CDR2 YYNGEE. The CDR3 totals 14 residues. CDR3 amino acids: CASSKSSSTDTQYF. Written as DNA, the CDR3 is TGTGCCAGCAGCAAGAGTTCTAGCACAGATACGCAGTATTTT.

This clone is a singleton in its sample. The rearrangement uses TRBV7-9 and TRBJ2-3; tentatively, D is TRBD1 (5 bases). The V end was cut by 5 bases, the J end by 4 bases, with 10 bases between. The CDR3 totals 13 residues. Per germline, CDR1 SEHNR and CDR2 FQNEAQ (reference sequence). CDR3 residues: CASSQSGPDTQYF. The CDR3 bases are TGTGCCAGCAGCCAATCAGGGCCAGATACGCAGTATTTT. The full variable domain, in which reference TRBV7-9 and TRBJ2-3 provide the parts outside the CDR3, is DTGVSQNPRHKITKRGQNVTFRCDPISEHNRLYWYRQTLGQGPEFLTYFQNEAQLEKSRLLSDRFSAERPKGSFSTLEIQRTEQGDSAMYLCASSQSGPDTQYFGPGTRLTVL.